This T cell receptor beta chain comes out of a study of blood T cell repertoires in COVID-19. Study as a whole: There were acute and convalescent COVID-19 samples, and they came from the United States, Italy and Spain. T cells, B-cell-depleted T cells, or PBMCs supplied cDNA or gDNA.

Germline lookup yields CDR1 MNHEY and CDR2 SVGAGI. The V end was cut by 6 bases, the J end by 6 bases, with 15 bases between. This CDR3 contains 13 residues. Original handling: Estimation of nucleated cell counts was performed using reference gene primer amplification. Clones were read by immunoSEQ multiplex PCR, and TCRdb kept only the in-frame ones, dropping some. That table is the source of V, J and clone size, and D and trimming were worked out from the DNA. The table lists about 290,000 clones, about 89% of them singletons. The chain combines TRBV6-5 with TRBJ2-7; D uncertain. The sample was peripheral blood. This sequence originates from a man in his forties with acute or convalescent COVID-19. CDR3 in DNA: TGTGCCAGCAGACACGCCCTTTCCCCCGAGCAGTACTTC. It is translated as CASRHALSPEQYF.